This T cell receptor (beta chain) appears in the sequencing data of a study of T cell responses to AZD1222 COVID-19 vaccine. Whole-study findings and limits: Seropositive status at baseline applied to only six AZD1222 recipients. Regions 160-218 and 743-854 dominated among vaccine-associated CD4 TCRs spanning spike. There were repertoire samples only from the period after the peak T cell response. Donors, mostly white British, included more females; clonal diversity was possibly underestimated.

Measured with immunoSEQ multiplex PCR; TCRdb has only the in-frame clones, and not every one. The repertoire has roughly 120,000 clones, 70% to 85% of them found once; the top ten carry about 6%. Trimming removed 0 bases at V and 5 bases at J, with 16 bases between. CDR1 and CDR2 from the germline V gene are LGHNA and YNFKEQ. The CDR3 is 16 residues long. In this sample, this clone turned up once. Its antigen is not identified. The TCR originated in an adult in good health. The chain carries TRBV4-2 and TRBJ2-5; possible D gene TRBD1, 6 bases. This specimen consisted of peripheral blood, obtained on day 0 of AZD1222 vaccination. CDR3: CASSQEVGSRGETQYF. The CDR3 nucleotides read TGTGCCAGCAGCCAAGAAGTGGGGTCTAGGGGGGAGACCCAGTACTTC.